Following are 7 T cell receptor beta chains from one sample sequenced in a study of cytomegalovirus exposure and HLA in healthy donors. Researchers ran the PCR with 60 Vbeta and 13 Jbeta primers. Measured with immunoSEQ multiplex PCR; TCRdb has only the in-frame clones, and not every one. The repertoire holds fewer than 200,000 clones, with 81% as singletons. The sequencing input was PBMCs. The receptors here all came from a woman aged 25 to 45 in good health and CMV-seronegative.

The chain carries TRBV6-5 and TRBJ1-6; D is perhaps TRBD1 (5 bases). V gave up 6 bases and J gave up 0 bases, with 9 bases separating them. The CDR3 length is 15 residues. Germline V gives CDR1 MNHEY, CDR2 SVGAGI. CDR3 nucleotide sequence: TGTGCCAGCAGACTCGACAGCTCCTATAATTCACCCCTCCACTTT. It codes for CASRLDSSYNSPLHF.

The chain combines TRBV6-5 with TRBJ2-7; D remains unclear. The CDR3 extends over 13 amino acids. Trimming pared 3 bases from V and 2 bases from J, leaving 8 bases between. CDR1 is MNHEY and CDR2 is SVGAGI in the germline V gene. In DNA form, the CDR3 reads TGTGCCAGCAGTTATCCCGGAGCCTACGAGCAGTACTTC. It yields the protein CASSYPGAYEQYF.

The chain is built from TRBV6-4 and TRBJ2-5; tentative D call: TRBD1 (6 bases). V was trimmed by 1 base and J by 5 bases, leaving 17 bases between them. The CDR3 has 16 amino acids. CDR1 is MRHNA and CDR2 is SNTAGT in the germline V gene. Here the CDR3 reads CASSDLGQPYRETQYF. DNA for the CDR3: TGTGCCAGCAGTGACTTAGGACAGCCCTACCGGGAGACCCAGTACTTC.

The chain joins TRBV28 to TRBJ1-2, with TRBD1 matching 7 bases. From germline, CDR1 is MDHEN and CDR2 SYDVKM. This CDR3 comprises 16 residues. V lost 5 bases, J lost 6 bases, and 15 bases stayed unmatched. In nucleotides, the CDR3 is TGTGCCAGCAGTCCCAGCCGACAGGGCTATTCGGATGGCTACACCTTC. Amino acid sequence: CASSPSRQGYSDGYTF.

The chain carries TRBV5-6 and TRBJ2-1; D gene ambiguous. CDR1 and CDR2 from the germline V gene are SGHDT and YYEEEE. The CDR3 consists of 11 residues. V lost 4 bases to trimming and J lost 9 bases, with 8 bases between them. CDR3 DNA: TGTGCCAGCAGCCTCAGTATTGAGCAGTTCTTC. Residues: CASSLSIEQFF.

The chain uses TRBV7-9 and TRBJ2-7; 10 positions match TRBD1. Germline values: CDR1 SEHNR, CDR2 FQNEAQ (reference sequence). The CDR3 length is 15 residues. V lost 1 base, J lost 3 bases, and 3 bases stayed unmatched. CDR3 region: CASSLGGQGYYEQYF. The CDR3, as DNA: TGTGCCAGCAGCTTAGGGGGACAGGGGTACTACGAGCAGTACTTC.

This clone was seen just once. The V gene is TRBV11-2, the J gene TRBJ2-7; D is undetermined. The CDR3 contains 14 residues. V lost 0 bases and J lost 6, with 12 bases in between. Germline values: CDR1 SGHAT, CDR2 FQNNGV. The CDR3 sequence: CASSLDTFAAEQYF. The CDR3 DNA sequence: TGTGCCAGCAGCTTAGACACGTTCGCGGCCGAGCAGTACTTC.